This note documents a single TCR beta chain sequence. Its specificity is not known. This sample was included in a study of cytomegalovirus exposure and HLA in healthy donors. Study outcomes and limitations: A previous analysis found most TCR beta V segments productive roughly 87% or roughly 30% of the time. Some V segments, including TRBV6-2 and TRBV6-3, were excluded as indistinguishable.

This PCR relied on a set of 60 Vbeta primers and 13 Jbeta primers. Generated by immunoSEQ multiplex PCR, the TCRdb table keeps only in-frame clones and is missing some. Here the sample spans around 280,000 clones, 70% to 90% being singletons. Germline CDR1 and CDR2: MNHEY and SMNVEV (reference sequence). The CDR3 totals 16 residues. V lost 2 bases and J lost 3, with 16 bases in between. The clonotype was recovered from a woman between 18 and 30 years old in good health and CMV-seronegative. Specimen: PBMCs. The chain links TRBV27 to TRBJ1-1, with D possibly being TRBD1 (5 bases). The CDR3 loop is CASSLHSAGRDTEAFF. Written as DNA, the CDR3 is TGTGCCAGCAGTTTACATTCGGCAGGGAGGGACACTGAAGCTTTCTTT.